These T cell receptor beta chains were read from a single sample in a study of T cell clones after liver transplantation. This table comes from immunoSEQ multiplex PCR, and its TCRdb copy is limited to in-frame clones, with some not included. The table shows tens of thousands of clones, with about two thirds occurring only once. The starting material was CD4+ T cells from blood, obtained at the approximately 16-month timepoint. The receptors originated from a human patient who received a liver transplant. The T cells may partly be graft donor cells. The CDR3 runs from the conserved cysteine through the conserved F or W. D genes are given only for firm matches. Clone sizes are given selectively: once, few, many, or a class where the clone is expanded.

size: .
V: TRBV5-5
J: TRBJ2-3
D: .
length: 15
DNA: TGTGCCAGCAGCTTGGGGCTGGAACTCACAGATACGCAGTATTTT
CDR3: CASSLGLELTDTQYF

size: .
V: TRBV14
J: TRBJ2-3
D: .
length: 13
DNA: TGTGCCAGCAGCCGTTTCGCTACAGATACGCAGTATTTT
CDR3: CASSRFATDTQYF

size: .
V: TRBV6-1
J: TRBJ2-3
D: .
length: 14
DNA: TGTGCCAGCAGTGATCCCGGACTGTCAGATACGCAGTATTTT
CDR3: CASSDPGLSDTQYF

size: .
V: TRBV25-1
J: TRBJ1-1
D: .
length: 14
DNA: TGTGCCAGCAGTGGCGGACAGCTGAACACTGAAGCTTTCTTT
CDR3: CASSGGQLNTEAFF

size: .
V: TRBV9
J: TRBJ2-2
D: .
length: 15
DNA: TGTGCCAGCAGCGCGGGCCCACTGGGGGCCGGGGAGCTGTTTTTT
CDR3: CASSAGPLGAGELFF

size: .
V: TRBV6-5
J: TRBJ2-3
D: .
length: 15
DNA: TGTGCCAGCAGTTATTACGGGGAAGGGAAAGATACGCAGTATTTT
CDR3: CASSYYGEGKDTQYF

size: once
V: TRBV30
J: TRBJ1-1
D: .
length: 16
DNA: TGTGCCTGGACTGGGAGGGTTTGGGGACGGAACACTGAAGCTTTCTTT
CDR3: CAWTGRVWGRNTEAFF

size: medium-sized
V: TRBV21-1
J: TRBJ1-4
D: .
length: 16
DNA: TGTGCCAGCAGCAAAGGGGCAGGTAAGTGGTGTGAAAAACTGTTTTTT
CDR3: CASSKGAGKWCEKLFF

size: .
V: TRBV10-3
J: TRBJ2-3
D: TRBD1
length: 14
DNA: TGTGCCATCAGGAGGGAAGGGGGCGCTGATACGCAGTATTTT
CDR3: CAIRREGGADTQYF

size: .
V: TRBV6-5
J: TRBJ1-4
D: .
length: 14
DNA: TGTGCCAGCAGTCATAGGGTTAAGAATGAAAAACTGTTTTTT
CDR3: CASSHRVKNEKLFF

size: .
V: TRBV7-2
J: TRBJ1-2
D: .
length: 15
DNA: TGTGCCAGCAGCTTCGGCACAGGTAACCGCTATGGCTACACCTTC
CDR3: CASSFGTGNRYGYTF

size: .
V: TRBV28
J: TRBJ1-5
D: .
length: 15
DNA: TGTGCCAGCGCTCCGGGGGACGTTAGCAATCAGCCCCAGCATTTT
CDR3: CASAPGDVSNQPQHF

size: .
V: TRBV28
J: TRBJ2-7
D: TRBD1
length: 15
DNA: TGTGCCAGCAGTCTCGGGACAGGGGGCAGGGACGAGCAGTACTTC
CDR3: CASSLGTGGRDEQYF

size: .
V: TRBV6-5
J: TRBJ2-7
D: .
length: 13
DNA: TGTGCCAGCAGTTCGACAGGAGTCTACGAGCAGTACTTC
CDR3: CASSSTGVYEQYF

size: .
V: TRBV28
J: TRBJ1-4
D: TRBD1
length: 15
DNA: TGTGCCAGCAGTTTACCCGGGACAGCTAATGAAAAACTGTTTTTT
CDR3: CASSLPGTANEKLFF

size: .
V: TRBV5-1
J: TRBJ2-3
D: .
length: 14
DNA: TGCGCCAGCGTACAGGGATCTAGCACAGATACGCAGTATTTT
CDR3: CASVQGSSTDTQYF

size: .
V: TRBV7-6
J: TRBJ2-3
D: .
length: 12
DNA: TGTGCCAGCAGCTTCGGCACAGATACGCAGTATTTT
CDR3: CASSFGTDTQYF

size: .
V: TRBV19
J: TRBJ2-7
D: TRBD1
length: 15
DNA: TGTGCCAGTAGTATTTTACGGGACAGTAGGTACGAGCAGTACTTC
CDR3: CASSILRDSRYEQYF

size: medium-sized
V: TRBV14
J: TRBJ2-7
D: .
length: 15
DNA: TGTGCCAGCAGCCAGGCGGGCAGCAGCTCCTACGAGCAGTACTTC
CDR3: CASSQAGSSSYEQYF

size: once
V: TRBV25-1
J: TRBJ1-2
D: TRBD1
length: 13
DNA: TGTGCCAGCAGTTGGACAGGGAACTATGGCTACACCTTC
CDR3: CASSWTGNYGYTF

size: .
V: TRBV6-1
J: TRBJ2-3
D: .
length: 11
DNA: TGTGCCGGGTCGGGCACAGATACGCAGTATTTT
CDR3: CAGSGTDTQYF

size: .
V: TRBV6-1
J: TRBJ1-5
D: TRBD1
length: 14
DNA: TGTGCCAGCAGTAAAGGGGGCGCTGAACAGCCCCAGCATTTT
CDR3: CASSKGGAEQPQHF

size: .
V: TRBV6-1
J: TRBJ1-5
D: TRBD1
length: 15
DNA: TGTGCCAGCAGTGAAGAAGGGACAGGGAATCAGCCCCAGCATTTT
CDR3: CASSEEGTGNQPQHF

size: .
V: TRBV6-6
J: TRBJ2-7
D: .
length: 15
DNA: TGTGCCAGCAGTTCCGGGGTAGCGGAACTATACGAGCAGTACTTC
CDR3: CASSSGVAELYEQYF

size: .
V: TRBV7-2
J: TRBJ2-2
D: .
length: 13
DNA: TGTGCCAGCAGCTTAGGCGGGATGGGGGAGCTGTTTTTT
CDR3: CASSLGGMGELFF

size: .
V: TRBV5-8
J: TRBJ1-2
D: .
length: 15
DNA: TGTGCCAGCAGCCCAGAGGGACCGATAAACTATGGCTACACCTTC
CDR3: CASSPEGPINYGYTF

size: few
V: TRBV30
J: TRBJ2-1
D: .
length: 12
DNA: TGTGCCTGGATCTCCGGGGGCCATGAGCAGTTCTTC
CDR3: CAWISGGHEQFF

size: .
V: TRBV7-2
J: TRBJ1-6
D: .
length: 12
DNA: TGTGCCAGCAGCTCAAATAATTCACCCCTCCACTTT
CDR3: CASSSNNSPLHF

size: many
V: TRBV18
J: TRBJ1-1
D: .
length: 14
DNA: TGTGCCAGCTCCCGCGGGGGCGCGGACACTGAAGCTTTCTTT
CDR3: CASSRGGADTEAFF

size: .
V: TRBV6-5
J: TRBJ1-5
D: .
length: 11
DNA: TGTGCCAGCTCCTCAGATCAGCCCCAGCATTTT
CDR3: CASSSDQPQHF

size: .
V: TRBV21-1
J: TRBJ2-1
D: .
length: 12
DNA: TGTGCCAGCATGGACAGGGCCAATGAGCAGTTCTTC
CDR3: CASMDRANEQFF

size: .
V: TRBV5-6
J: TRBJ1-5
D: .
length: 15
DNA: TGTGCCAGCAGCTTCTGGGGGATGGGAAATCAGCCCCAGCATTTT
CDR3: CASSFWGMGNQPQHF

size: many
V: TRBV28
J: TRBJ2-7
D: .
length: 20
DNA: TGTGCCAGCAGCATACCCCCCCTAGGAGGGGAGCAGGGCCTAGGTTACGAGCAGTACTTC
CDR3: CASSIPPLGGEQGLGYEQYF

size: once
V: TRBV2
J: TRBJ2-3
D: TRBD1
length: 13
DNA: TGTGCCAGCAGTACAGGGGATACAGATACGCAGTATTTT
CDR3: CASSTGDTDTQYF

size: .
V: TRBV6-1
J: TRBJ1-2
D: TRBD1
length: 15
DNA: TGTGCCAGCAGTGACGGGACAGGGCCTAACTATGGCTACACCTTC
CDR3: CASSDGTGPNYGYTF

size: .
V: TRBV5-1
J: TRBJ2-5
D: .
length: 15
DNA: TGCGCCAGCAGCTTGCAGGGACTGTACCAAGAGACCCAGTACTTC
CDR3: CASSLQGLYQETQYF

size: .
V: TRBV4-3
J: TRBJ1-3
D: .
length: 14
DNA: TGCGCCAGCAGCCGCACCGACAGTGGAAACACCATATATTTT
CDR3: CASSRTDSGNTIYF

size: .
V: TRBV28
J: TRBJ2-5
D: TRBD2
length: 13
DNA: TGTGCCAGCAGGACGGGGGGTACAGAGACCCAGTACTTC
CDR3: CASRTGGTETQYF

size: .
V: TRBV19
J: TRBJ1-1
D: .
length: 17
DNA: TGTGCCAGTAGTATAGGGCCCAGGGATCTTATGAACACTGAAGCTTTCTTT
CDR3: CASSIGPRDLMNTEAFF

size: .
V: TRBV6-6
J: TRBJ1-3
D: .
length: 14
DNA: TGTGCCAGCAGTTATGAAAGCTCTGGAAACACCATATATTTT
CDR3: CASSYESSGNTIYF

size: few
V: TRBV19
J: TRBJ2-7
D: .
length: 11
DNA: TGTGCCAGTAGTGGGGACTACGAGCAGTACTTC
CDR3: CASSGDYEQYF

size: .
V: TRBV11-1
J: TRBJ2-7
D: .
length: 12
DNA: TGTGCCAGCAGCTTACGCGGGGAGGAGCAGTACTTC
CDR3: CASSLRGEEQYF

size: .
V: TRBV2
J: TRBJ2-5
D: .
length: 14
DNA: TGTGCCAGCAGTGGCACGGAGAATTTGGAGACCCAGTACTTC
CDR3: CASSGTENLETQYF